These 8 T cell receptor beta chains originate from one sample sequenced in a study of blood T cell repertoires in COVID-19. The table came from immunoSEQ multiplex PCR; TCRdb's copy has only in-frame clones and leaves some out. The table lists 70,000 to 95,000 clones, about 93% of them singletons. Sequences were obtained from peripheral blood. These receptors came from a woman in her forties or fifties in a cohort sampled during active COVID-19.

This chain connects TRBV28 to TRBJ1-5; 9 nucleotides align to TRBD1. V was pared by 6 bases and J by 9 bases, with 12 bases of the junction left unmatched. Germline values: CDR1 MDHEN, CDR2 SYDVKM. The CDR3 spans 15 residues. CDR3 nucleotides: TGTGCCAGCAGATCCGGGACAGGGCCTTTTCGGCCCCAGCATTTT. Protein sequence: CASRSGTGPFRPQHF. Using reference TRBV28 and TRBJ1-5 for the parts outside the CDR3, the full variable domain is DVKVTQSSRYLVKRTGEKVFLECVQDMDHENMFWYRQDPGLGLRLIYFSYDVKMKEKGDIPEGYSVSREKKERFSLILESASTNQTSMYLCASRSGTGPFRPQHFGDGTRLSIL.

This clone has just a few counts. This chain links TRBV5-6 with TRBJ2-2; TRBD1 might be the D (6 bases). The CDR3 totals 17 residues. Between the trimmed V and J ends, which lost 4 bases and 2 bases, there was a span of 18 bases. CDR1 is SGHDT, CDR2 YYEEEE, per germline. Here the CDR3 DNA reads TGTGCCAGCAGCCTTGAGCGCCTGGGACACAACACCGGGGAGCTGTTTTTT. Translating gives CASSLERLGHNTGELFF.

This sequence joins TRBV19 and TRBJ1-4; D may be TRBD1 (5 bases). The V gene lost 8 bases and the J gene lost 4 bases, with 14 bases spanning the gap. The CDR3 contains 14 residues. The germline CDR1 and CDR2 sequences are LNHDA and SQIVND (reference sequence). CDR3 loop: CASLPGGNNEKLFF. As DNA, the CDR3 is TGTGCCAGTCTTCCTGGGGGGAATAATGAAAAACTGTTTTTT.

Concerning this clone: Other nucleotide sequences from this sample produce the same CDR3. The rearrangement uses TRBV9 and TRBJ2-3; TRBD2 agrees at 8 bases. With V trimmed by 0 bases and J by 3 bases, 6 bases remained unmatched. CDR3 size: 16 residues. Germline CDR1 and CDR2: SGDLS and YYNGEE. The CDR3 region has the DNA TGTGCCAGCAGCGTAGGGATAGCGGGATCGACAGATACGCAGTATTTT. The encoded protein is CASSVGIAGSTDTQYF.

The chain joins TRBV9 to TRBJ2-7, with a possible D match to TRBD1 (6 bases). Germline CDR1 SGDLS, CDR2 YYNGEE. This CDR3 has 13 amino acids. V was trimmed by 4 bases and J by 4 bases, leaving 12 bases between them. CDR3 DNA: TGTGCCAGCAGCCCCCTTGGACAGTACGAGCAGTACTTC. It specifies CASSPLGQYEQYF.

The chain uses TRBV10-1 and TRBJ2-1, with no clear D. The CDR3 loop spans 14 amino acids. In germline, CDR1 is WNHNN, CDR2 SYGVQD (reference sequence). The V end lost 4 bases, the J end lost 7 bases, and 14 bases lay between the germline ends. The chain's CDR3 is CASSGREAMNEQFF. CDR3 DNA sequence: TGCGCCAGCAGTGGCCGAGAGGCGATGAATGAGCAGTTCTTC.

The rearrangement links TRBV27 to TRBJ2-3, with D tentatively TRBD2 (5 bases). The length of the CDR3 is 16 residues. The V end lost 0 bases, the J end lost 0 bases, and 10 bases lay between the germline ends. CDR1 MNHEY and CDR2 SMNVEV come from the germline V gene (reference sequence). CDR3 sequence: CASSLSLAVSTDTQYF. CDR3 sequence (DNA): TGTGCCAGCAGTTTATCGCTAGCCGTTAGCACAGATACGCAGTATTTT.

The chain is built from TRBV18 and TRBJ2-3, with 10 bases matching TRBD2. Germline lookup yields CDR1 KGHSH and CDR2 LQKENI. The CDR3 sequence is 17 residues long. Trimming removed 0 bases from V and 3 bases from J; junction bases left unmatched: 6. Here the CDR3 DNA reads TGTGCCAGCTCACCACCTACTAGCGGGGCCCTGACAGATACGCAGTATTTT. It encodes CASSPPTSGALTDTQYF.